This T cell receptor beta chain was identified in a study of T cell repertoires in cytomegalovirus infection. Across the whole study: Matching HLA type, along with CMV infection, was indicated by public TCR beta signatures.

The germline V gene encodes CDR1 MGHRA and CDR2 YSYEKL. V gave up 4 bases and J gave up 4 bases; unmatched junction bases: 10. This CDR3 spans 16 amino acids. Each CDR3 protein is one row after TCRdb ran MiXCR on the reads. The repertoire holds approximately 1,000,000 distinct CDR3 sequences, roughly 30% seen once, with more than 12% in the top ten. There are a few counts of this clonotype. Its target is unknown. The TCR originated in a human donor in good health (CMV status not recorded). Some clones in this sample may be carry-over from other donors' samples. The genes are TRBV4-1 and TRBJ1-5, with TRBD1 identical over 7 bases. Sequencing was performed on cultured CD8+ T cells from PBMCs, taken from culture after CMV antigen stimulation. This chain's CDR3 is CASSPSFEGANQPQHF. The CDR3 nucleotides read TGCGCCAGCAGCCCTAGCTTTGAGGGGGCGAATCAGCCCCAGCATTTT.